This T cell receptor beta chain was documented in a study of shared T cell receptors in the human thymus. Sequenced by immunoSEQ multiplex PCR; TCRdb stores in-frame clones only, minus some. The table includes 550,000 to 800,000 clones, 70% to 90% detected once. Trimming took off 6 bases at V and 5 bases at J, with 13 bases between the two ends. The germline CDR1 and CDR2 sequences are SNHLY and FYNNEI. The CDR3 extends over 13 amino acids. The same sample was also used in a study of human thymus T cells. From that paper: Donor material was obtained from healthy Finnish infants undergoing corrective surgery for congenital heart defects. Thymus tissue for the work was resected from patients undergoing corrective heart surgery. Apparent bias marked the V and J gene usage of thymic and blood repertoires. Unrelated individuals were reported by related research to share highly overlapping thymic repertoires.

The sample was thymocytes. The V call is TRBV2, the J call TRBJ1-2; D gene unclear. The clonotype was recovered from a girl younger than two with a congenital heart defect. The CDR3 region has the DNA TGTGCCAGCAGACCGAGACGGGTATATGGCTACACCTTC. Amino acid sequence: CASRPRRVYGYTF. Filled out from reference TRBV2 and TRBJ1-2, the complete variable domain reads EPEVTQTPSHQVTQMGQEVILRCVPISNHLYFYWYRQILGQKVEFLVSFYNNEISEKSEIFDDQFSVERPDGSNFTLKIRSTKLEDSAMYFCASRPRRVYGYTFGSGTRLTVV.